Listed here are 23 T cell receptor beta chains from one sample, sequenced in a study of shared clonotypes between healthy human individuals. TCRdb's copy holds only in-frame clones and misses some; the assay was immunoSEQ multiplex PCR. The table lists 850,000 to 1,200,000 clones, about three quarters of them singletons. The sequencing sample was made of memory CD4+ T cells sorted from blood. This sample's subset: CD45RA-negative fraction. These receptors were obtained from a man aged 18 to 30 in good health.

The genes are TRBV9 and TRBJ2-1; possible D gene TRBD2, 5 bases. Germline values: CDR1 SGDLS, CDR2 YYNGEE. V was pared by 3 bases and J by 9 bases, with 13 bases between. This CDR3 spans 13 amino acids. The CDR3 here is CASSAFPEGEQFF. The CDR3 region has the DNA TGTGCCAGCAGCGCTTTCCCAGAGGGTGAGCAGTTCTTC.

This chain joins TRBV5-1 and TRBJ1-3; 7 nucleotides agree with TRBD1. CDR1 and CDR2 (germline): SGHRS, YFSETQ. The CDR3 has 15 residues. With 0 bases clipped from V and 8 bases from J, the junction kept 8 bases outside the gene matches. CDR3 coding DNA: TGCGCCAGCAGCTTGGGCGACAGGGTCGAAGACACCATATATTTT. Protein product: CASSLGDRVEDTIYF.

This clone has just one count. The genes are TRBV6-6 and TRBJ2-7; D possibly corresponds to TRBD2 (6 bases). The CDR3 consists of 14 residues. Trimming pared 7 bases from V and 2 bases from J, leaving 15 bases between. Germline values: CDR1 MNHNY, CDR2 SVGAGI (reference sequence). For the CDR3, the DNA is TGTGCCAGCACTAACCCTACGGGGGCCTACGAGCAGTACTTC. It is translated as CASTNPTGAYEQYF.

This chain joins TRBV7-9 and TRBJ1-6; D not resolved. This CDR3 spans 12 amino acids. CDR1 and CDR2 (germline): SEHNR, FQNEAQ (reference sequence). Trimming pared 8 bases from V and 14 bases from J, leaving 16 bases between. CDR3 nucleotides: TGTGCCAGCGCCTCTGAACCCGGAGCCCTCCACTTT. Encoded protein: CASASEPGALHF.

The CDR3 DNA follows: TGTGCCAGCAGCGTACGGACTAGCGGGACCACAGATACGCAGTATTTT. Translated: CASSVRTSGTTDTQYF. This chain uses TRBV9 with TRBJ2-3; 12 nucleotides align to TRBD2. This CDR3 comprises 16 residues. Germline V gene data show CDR1 as SGDLS and CDR2 as YYNGEE. J gave up 2 bases and V 1 base, and 2 bases lay outside the gene matches. The full variable domain, its missing parts supplied by reference TRBV9 and TRBJ2-3, is DSGVTQTPKHLITATGQRVTLRCSPRSGDLSVYWYQQSLDQGLQFLIQYYNGEERAKGNILERFSAQQFPDLHSELNLSSLELGDSALYFCASSVRTSGTTDTQYFGPGTRLTVL.

This sequence joins TRBV5-6 and TRBJ1-5; a possible D gene is TRBD1 (5 bases). The CDR3 covers 16 residues. Deletions cut 1 base from V and 5 bases from J, with 16 bases between. Germline loops: CDR1 SGHDT, CDR2 YYEEEE. DNA for the CDR3: TGTGCCAGCAGCTTGTGGGGGACGGAGAGTTATCAGCCCCAGCATTTT. Translated, it gives CASSLWGTESYQPQHF.

This CDR3 reads CASSDSRDKVPSYEQYF. For the CDR3, the DNA is TGTGCCAGCAGTGACTCTCGGGACAAGGTTCCCTCCTACGAGCAGTACTTC. V and J are TRBV6-4 and TRBJ2-7; a weak D match, TRBD1 (6 bases). The CDR3 is 17 residues long. Per germline, CDR1 MRHNA and CDR2 SNTAGT. V gave up 0 bases and J gave up 0 bases, with 15 bases separating them.

V is TRBV11-2 and J is TRBJ2-6; D remains ambiguous. There are 15 residues in the CDR3. V lost 3 bases, J lost 4 bases, and 10 bases lay in between. Germline lookup yields CDR1 SGHAT and CDR2 FQNNGV. CDR3 sequence (DNA): TGTGCCAGCAGCTTCATAGCCAGAGGGGCCAACGTCCTGACTTTC. As protein: CASSFIARGANVLTF.

The V call is TRBV19, the J call TRBJ2-1; 7 bases fit TRBD2. This CDR3 comprises 16 residues. Germline CDR1 LNHDA, CDR2 SQIVND (reference sequence). Losses at the gene ends were 3 bases for V and 5 bases for J; bases not matched to a gene: 10. The CDR3 nucleotides are TGTGCCAGTAGTATTGGAGCGGGGCAGCACAACAATGAGCAGTTCTTC. This gives the protein CASSIGAGQHNNEQFF.

The rearrangement joins TRBV6-1 to TRBJ1-1; 10 bases align to TRBD1. This CDR3 comprises 15 residues. CDR1 and CDR2 (germline): MNHNS, SASEGT. Trimming took 8 bases from V and 2 from J; bases not matched to a gene: 8. The CDR3 DNA reads TGTGCCAGCCCGGGGCGGGACAGGGGCAACACTGAAGCTTTCTTT. This gives the protein CASPGRDRGNTEAFF.

A remark on this clone: Within the sample, other DNA sequences also encode this same CDR3. The chain uses TRBV9 and TRBJ2-7, with 7 nucleotides matching TRBD2. CDR3 length: 14 residues. The J segment lost 0 bases and the V segment lost 2 bases, leaving 2 bases of the junction unmatched. CDR1 is SGDLS and CDR2 is YYNGEE in the germline V gene. The CDR3 is CASSVGGSSYEQYF. CDR3 in DNA: TGTGCCAGCAGCGTGGGGGGGAGCTCCTACGAGCAGTACTTC.

The rearrangement joins TRBV5-1 to TRBJ2-7; D may be TRBD1 (6 bases). The V end lost 3 bases, the J end lost 6 bases, and 19 bases lay between the germline ends. Per germline, CDR1 SGHRS and CDR2 YFSETQ. This CDR3 is 15 amino acids long. The CDR3 DNA sequence: TGCGCCAGCAGCTCCAATGGAGGACAGAAGTCCGAGCAGTACTTC. Translation gives CASSSNGGQKSEQYF. The full variable domain, completed using reference TRBV5-1 and TRBJ2-7, is KAGVTQTPRYLIKTRGQQVTLSCSPISGHRSVSWYQQTPGQGLQFLFEYFSETQRNKGNFPGRFSGRQFSNSRSEMNVSTLELGDSALYLCASSSNGGQKSEQYFGPGTRLTVT.

This clone appeared a single time. The chain links TRBV10-2 to TRBJ1-2; D unresolved. CDR3 size: 14 residues. V was trimmed by 3 bases and J by 5 bases, leaving 13 bases between them. Germline V gene lookup returns CDR1 WSHSY and CDR2 SAAADI. CDR3 bases: TGCGCCAGCAGTGATGGTGGGCGAGCGTATGGCTACACCTTC. Translation gives CASSDGGRAYGYTF.

Of note for this clone: A much larger clone differs from this one at a single base, so this may be a read error. Other DNA sequences from this sample encode an identical CDR3 as well. The rearrangement links TRBV7-9 to TRBJ1-2, with D tentatively TRBD1 (6 bases). The germline V gene has CDR1 SEHNR and CDR2 FQNEAQ (reference sequence). This CDR3 is 12 amino acids long. V dropped 3 bases and J dropped 4 bases, with 6 bases sitting between them. CDR3 bases: TGTGCCAGCAGCTTGACAGGCTATGGCTACACCTTC. Translated, it gives CASSLTGYGYTF.

This clone showed up just once. The chain joins TRBV5-1 to TRBJ2-2, with a possible D match to TRBD1 (6 bases). Germline values: CDR1 SGHRS, CDR2 YFSETQ. Deletions cut 6 bases from V and 4 bases from J, with 19 bases between. The CDR3 length is 16 residues. In nucleotides, the CDR3 is TGCGCCAGCATCCTCATTCCAGGGGTGGGCACCGGGGAGCTGTTTTTT. It is translated as CASILIPGVGTGELFF. The entire variable domain, with the rest obtained from reference TRBV5-1 and TRBJ2-2, is as follows: KAGVTQTPRYLIKTRGQQVTLSCSPISGHRSVSWYQQTPGQGLQFLFEYFSETQRNKGNFPGRFSGRQFSNSRSEMNVSTLELGDSALYLCASILIPGVGTGELFFGEGSRLTVL.

The chain links TRBV9 to TRBJ2-1; D may be TRBD2 (5 bases). Germline values: CDR1 SGDLS, CDR2 YYNGEE. The CDR3 is 16 amino acids. V lost 2 bases, J lost 8 bases, and 20 bases lay in between. The CDR3 is CASSVGSRVTGDEQFF. In DNA, the CDR3 is TGTGCCAGCAGCGTCGGCTCCCGGGTGACCGGGGATGAGCAGTTCTTC.

The chain links TRBV5-1 to TRBJ1-5; 7 nucleotides agree with TRBD1. V lost 0 bases, J lost 4 bases, and 4 bases stayed unmatched. The germline gives CDR1 SGHRS, CDR2 YFSETQ. The CDR3 loop spans 15 amino acids. CDR3 loop: CASSLGTGKNQPQHF. The CDR3 DNA sequence: TGCGCCAGCAGCTTGGGGACAGGTAAAAATCAGCCCCAGCATTTT.

This chain uses TRBV6-5 with TRBJ1-1; tentatively, D is TRBD1 (5 bases). V lost 0 bases and J 5 bases, leaving 13 bases between the germline ends. Germline V lookup: CDR1 MNHEY, CDR2 SVGAGI. This CDR3 contains 15 residues. The DNA for the CDR3 is TGTGCCAGCAGTTACTCAAGGGCCGGGGGGACTGAAGCTTTCTTT. Translating it yields CASSYSRAGGTEAFF.

This chain links TRBV28 with TRBJ1-5; tentative D call: TRBD1 (5 bases). Germline values: CDR1 MDHEN, CDR2 SYDVKM. The CDR3 runs to 15 residues. Between the trimmed V and J ends, which lost 6 bases and 7 bases, there was a span of 19 bases. This CDR3 is CASSPPGSQFQPQHF. The CDR3 DNA reads as TGTGCCAGCAGCCCCCCAGGGTCACAGTTCCAGCCCCAGCATTTT.

The J gene is TRBJ1-5, the V gene TRBV29-1, with D hard to call. V gave up 4 bases and J gave up 0 bases, with 13 bases separating them. Germline V lookup: CDR1 SQVTM, CDR2 ANQGSEA. This CDR3 is built from 15 residues. The CDR3 DNA sequence: TGCAGCGTTGTCTTGACGGGTAATAGCAATCAGCCCCAGCATTTT. Residues: CSVVLTGNSNQPQHF.

This clone was observed a single time. The J gene is TRBJ2-1, the V gene TRBV5-1; the D is unclear. V lost 3 bases to trimming and J lost 9 bases, with 13 bases between them. From germline, CDR1 is SGHRS and CDR2 YFSETQ. The CDR3 totals 13 residues. The CDR3 sequence is CASSSKDRSEQFF. The CDR3 DNA is TGCGCCAGCAGCTCTAAGGACCGCTCTGAGCAGTTCTTC.

A note on this clone: Given a much more abundant clone one base away, this may be a read error. This chain joins TRBV9 and TRBJ2-2, with TRBD1 matching over 9 bases. The CDR3 consists of 14 residues. With V trimmed by 2 bases and J by 4 bases, 0 bases remained unmatched. The germline V gene encodes CDR1 SGDLS and CDR2 YYNGEE. The CDR3 sequence is CASSVDRGTGELFF. The CDR3 nucleotides are TGTGCCAGCAGCGTGGACAGGGGCACCGGGGAGCTGTTTTTT.

CDR3 nucleotide sequence: TGTGCCAGCAGCTTCAGGGGGGGGGATTCACCCCTCCACTTT. Amino acids: CASSFRGGDSPLHF. The chain is built from TRBV11-2 and TRBJ1-6; 7 bases match TRBD1. V trimming: 3 bases; J trimming: 8 bases; junction bases outside the gene matches: 4. The CDR3 is 14 amino acids. Looked up from germline, CDR1 is SGHAT and CDR2 is FQNNGV. Based on the CDR3 plus reference TRBV11-2 and TRBJ1-6, the full variable domain is EAGVAQSPRYKIIEKRQSVAFWCNPISGHATLYWYQQILGQGPKLLIQFQNNGVVDDSQLPKDRFSAERLKGVDSTLKIQPAKLEDSAVYLCASSFRGGDSPLHFGNGTRLTVT.